This T cell receptor (beta chain) came from a study of T cell clusters in autoimmune cytopenias. Each sample's input was around 250 ng genomic DNA, 38,000 or so genome equivalents. Multiplex touch-down PCR amplified TRB using TRB-A and TRB-B pools in one tube. TCRdb reprocessed the multiplex PCR reads, keeping one entry per CDR3 protein, no DNA. The table gives under 8,500 distinct CDR3 sequences; the top ten clones make up about 4.4% of it. The CDR3 length is 15 residues. The V gene's germline CDR1 is MNHNS and CDR2 SASEGT. The data were also submitted as part of a second study, on T cell repertoires in aging, cancer and after chemotherapy. As that study records: Roughly 8.8 million TCR reads made up the full dataset.

This chain links TRBV6-1 with TRBJ1-1; TCRdb indicates TRBD1, and absent DNA this call remains unverified. This clonotype was obtained from a human donor in good health. The sample taken for sequencing was peripheral blood. CDR3: CASRLTGAGNTEAFF.